This TCR beta chain derives from a study of T cell responses to AZD1222 COVID-19 vaccine. Notes on the study in general: With dominance at 160-218 and 743-854, vaccine-associated CD4 TCRs spanned spike. At baseline, just a handful of AZD1222 recipients tested seropositive.

Worth noting for this clone: Its target is unknown.

In germline, CDR1 is SGHAT, CDR2 FQNNGV. This CDR3 has 12 residues. The germline V and J ends were trimmed by 3 bases and 5 bases, with 4 bases remaining between them. Only in-frame clones appear in the TCRdb table, and some are missing; sequencing was by immunoSEQ multiplex PCR. This table holds about 53,000 clones, about four fifths found once. The V and J genes are TRBV11-2 and TRBJ1-4; D ambiguous. This specimen was peripheral blood, taken on day 0 of AZD1222 vaccination. This sequence originates from an adult in good health. The CDR3 bases are TGTGCCAGCAGCTTGGTCAATGAAAAACTGTTTTTT. Protein: CASSLVNEKLFF. The full variable domain, completed using reference TRBV11-2 and TRBJ1-4, is EAGVAQSPRYKIIEKRQSVAFWCNPISGHATLYWYQQILGQGPKLLIQFQNNGVVDDSQLPKDRFSAERLKGVDSTLKIQPAKLEDSAVYLCASSLVNEKLFFGSGTQLSVL.